Listed below are T cell receptor beta chains from one sample, sequenced in a study of T cell responses to AZD1222 COVID-19 vaccine. The repertoire was sequenced with immunoSEQ multiplex PCR; TCRdb's copy has only in-frame clones and lacks some. The sample holds some 180,000 clones, roughly 94% seen once. The material sequenced was peripheral blood, taken 28 days after the second AZD1222 dose. The receptors come from an adult who received the AZD1222 COVID-19 vaccine. Each CDR3 is given with its conserved first and last residue.

j_gene: TRBJ2-5
v_gene: TRBV5-1
CDR3aa: CASSFSGETQYF

j_gene: TRBJ1-4
v_gene: TRBV5-1
CDR3aa: CASSSHTGTNEKLFF

j_gene: TRBJ2-5
v_gene: TRBV7-9
CDR3aa: CASSSGQAGRAQETQYF

j_gene: TRBJ1-1
v_gene: TRBV19
CDR3aa: CASSIGGGTEAFF

j_gene: TRBJ2-2
v_gene: TRBV19
CDR3aa: CASSIVSAGRAGELFF

j_gene: TRBJ1-2
v_gene: TRBV13
CDR3aa: CASSLGQSYGYTF

j_gene: TRBJ1-1
v_gene: TRBV4-1
CDR3aa: CASSSHRGSTEAFF

j_gene: TRBJ1-2
v_gene: TRBV29-1
CDR3aa: CSVEGTVGGYTF

j_gene: TRBJ2-7
v_gene: TRBV7-2
CDR3aa: CASSLAGISYEQYF

j_gene: TRBJ2-4
v_gene: TRBV5-5
CDR3aa: CASSFGQPAKNIQYF

j_gene: TRBJ1-6
v_gene: TRBV30
CDR3aa: CAWSRQGASPLHF

j_gene: TRBJ1-5
v_gene: TRBV7-8
CDR3aa: CASSLHGGQGRQPQHF

j_gene: TRBJ1-3
v_gene: TRBV7-9
CDR3aa: CASGQQGRAIYF

j_gene: TRBJ1-6
v_gene: TRBV10-3
CDR3aa: CAISEGTQGNSPLHF

j_gene: TRBJ1-1
v_gene: TRBV2
CDR3aa: CASNLQENTEAFF

j_gene: TRBJ2-7
v_gene: TRBV28
CDR3aa: CASSLARDEQYF

j_gene: TRBJ1-3
v_gene: TRBV6-5
CDR3aa: CASRYTGGAGNTIYF

j_gene: TRBJ2-3
v_gene: TRBV29-1
CDR3aa: CSVPGHFSTDTQYF

j_gene: TRBJ1-2
v_gene: TRBV6-6
CDR3aa: CASSLGQIYGYTF

j_gene: TRBJ1-4
v_gene: TRBV7-2
CDR3aa: CASSLQGGINEKLFF

j_gene: TRBJ1-5
v_gene: TRBV28
CDR3aa: CASSLQPNQPQHF

j_gene: TRBJ1-5
v_gene: TRBV16
CDR3aa: CASSQKGWMDQPQHF

j_gene: TRBJ2-1
v_gene: TRBV7-9
CDR3aa: CASSWTSKQFF

j_gene: TRBJ2-5
v_gene: TRBV5-6
CDR3aa: CASSLSGGEETQYF

j_gene: TRBJ1-1
v_gene: TRBV7-2
CDR3aa: CASSPRTGGDTEAFF

j_gene: TRBJ2-1
v_gene: TRBV4-1
CDR3aa: CASSQPTSGRGDEQFF

j_gene: TRBJ1-2
v_gene: TRBV19
CDR3aa: CASKDYGYTF

j_gene: TRBJ1-2
v_gene: TRBV12-3/TRBV12-4
CDR3aa: CASSLRDPGYTF

j_gene: TRBJ2-7
v_gene: TRBV19
CDR3aa: CASSPLGQGEYEQYF

j_gene: TRBJ1-1
v_gene: TRBV7-6
CDR3aa: CASSSQGYTEAFF